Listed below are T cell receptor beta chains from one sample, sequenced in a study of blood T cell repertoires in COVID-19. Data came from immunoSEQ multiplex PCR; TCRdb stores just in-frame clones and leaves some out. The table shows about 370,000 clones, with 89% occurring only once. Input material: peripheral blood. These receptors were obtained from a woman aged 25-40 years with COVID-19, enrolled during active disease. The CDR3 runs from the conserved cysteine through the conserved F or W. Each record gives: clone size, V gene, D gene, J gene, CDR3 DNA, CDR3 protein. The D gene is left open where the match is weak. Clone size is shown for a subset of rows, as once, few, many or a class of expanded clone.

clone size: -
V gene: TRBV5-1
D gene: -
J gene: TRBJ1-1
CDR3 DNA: TGCGCCAGCAGCTTGGGGCCGGGGGGGACGAACACTGAAGCTTTCTTT
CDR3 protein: CASSLGPGGTNTEAFF

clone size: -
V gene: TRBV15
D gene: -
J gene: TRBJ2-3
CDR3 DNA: TGTGCCACCAGCAGAGTAAAGAGAGATACGCAGTATTTT
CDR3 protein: CATSRVKRDTQYF

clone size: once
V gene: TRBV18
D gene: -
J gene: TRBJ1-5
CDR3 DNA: TGTGCCAGCTCACCCCCACAGAGCAATCAGCCCCAGCATTTT
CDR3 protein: CASSPPQSNQPQHF

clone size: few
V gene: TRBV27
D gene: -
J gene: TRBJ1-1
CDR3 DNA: TGTGCCAGCAACGCGGGCAGAAACACTGAAGCTTTCTTT
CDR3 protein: CASNAGRNTEAFF

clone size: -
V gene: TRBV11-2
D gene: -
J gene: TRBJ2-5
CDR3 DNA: TGTGCCAGCAGCTCGGCCGCTGCGGGGACCCAGTACTTC
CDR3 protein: CASSSAAAGTQYF

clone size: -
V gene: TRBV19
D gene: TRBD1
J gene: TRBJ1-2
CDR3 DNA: TGTGCCAGTAGTATTGAGACCGGGACAGGGGGGAACTATGGCTACACCTTC
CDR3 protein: CASSIETGTGGNYGYTF

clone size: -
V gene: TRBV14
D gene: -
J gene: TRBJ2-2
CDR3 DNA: TGTGCCAGCAGCCAAACTCGGGGTCGCACCGGGGAGCTGTTTTTT
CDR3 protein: CASSQTRGRTGELFF

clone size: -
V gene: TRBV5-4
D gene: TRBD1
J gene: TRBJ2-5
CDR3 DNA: TGTGCCACCTCCCGTACAACAGGGGACCAAGAGACCCAGTACTTC
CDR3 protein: CATSRTTGDQETQYF

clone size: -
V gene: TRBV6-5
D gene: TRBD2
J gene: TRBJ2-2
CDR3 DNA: TGTGCCAGCAGAATTAGCGGGAGTATCGGGGAGCTGTTTTTT
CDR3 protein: CASRISGSIGELFF

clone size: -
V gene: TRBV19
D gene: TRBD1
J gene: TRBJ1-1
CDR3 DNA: TGTGCCAGTAGTACCACACCGGGACAGCGACGTGGTGAAGCTTTCTTT
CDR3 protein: CASSTTPGQRRGEAFF

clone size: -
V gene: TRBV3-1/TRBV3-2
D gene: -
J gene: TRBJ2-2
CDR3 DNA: TGTGCCAGCAGCCATGGGTTCGGGGGAACCGGGGAGCTGTTTTTT
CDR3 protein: CASSHGFGGTGELFF

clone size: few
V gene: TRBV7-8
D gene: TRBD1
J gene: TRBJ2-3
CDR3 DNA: TGTGCCAGCAGCTTAGGGACAGGGCGTGATACGCAGTATTTT
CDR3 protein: CASSLGTGRDTQYF

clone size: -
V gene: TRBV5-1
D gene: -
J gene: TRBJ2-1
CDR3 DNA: TGCGCCAGCAGGGACAGTATAGAGCAGTTCTTC
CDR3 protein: CASRDSIEQFF

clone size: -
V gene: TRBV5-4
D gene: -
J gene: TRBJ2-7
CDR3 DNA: TGTGCCACCTCCCCGTCCCCGGGTCCCTACGAGCAGTACTTC
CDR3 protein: CATSPSPGPYEQYF

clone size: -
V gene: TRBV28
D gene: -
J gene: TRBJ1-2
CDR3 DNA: TGTGCCAGCAGTTGGGGGGGACCTGTGGGAGGCTACACCTTC
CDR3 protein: CASSWGGPVGGYTF

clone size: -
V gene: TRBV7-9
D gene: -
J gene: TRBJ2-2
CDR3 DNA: TGTGCCAGCAGCTTAGTGCAGGCGGAGGGCACCGGGGAGCTGTTTTTT
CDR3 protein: CASSLVQAEGTGELFF

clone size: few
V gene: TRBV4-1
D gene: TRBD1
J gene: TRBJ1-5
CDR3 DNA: TGCGCCAGCAGCCAAGAGACAGGGCAGTTGGCCGCCCAGCATTTT
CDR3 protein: CASSQETGQLAAQHF

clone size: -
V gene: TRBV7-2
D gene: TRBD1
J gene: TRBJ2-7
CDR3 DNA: TGTGCCAGTGGGACAGTCTCAGGCTCCTACGAGCAGTACTTC
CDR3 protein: CASGTVSGSYEQYF

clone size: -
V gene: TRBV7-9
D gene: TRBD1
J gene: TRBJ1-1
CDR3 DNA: TGTGCCAGCAGCGACATCAAACCAGGGGGGAGCACTGAAGCTTTCTTT
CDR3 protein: CASSDIKPGGSTEAFF

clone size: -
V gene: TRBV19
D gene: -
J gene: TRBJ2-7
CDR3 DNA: TGTGCCAGTACGGACAGATCCTACGAGCAGTACTTC
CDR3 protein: CASTDRSYEQYF

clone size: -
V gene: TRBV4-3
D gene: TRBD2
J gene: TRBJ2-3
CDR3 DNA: TGCGCCAGCAGCCCTCACGCCCTAGCGGACCTTCCTTACACAGATACGCAGTATTTT
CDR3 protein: CASSPHALADLPYTDTQYF

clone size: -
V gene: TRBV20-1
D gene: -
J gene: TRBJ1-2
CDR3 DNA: TGCAGTGCCGAGGGAGCCTATGGCTACACCTTC
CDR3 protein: CSAEGAYGYTF

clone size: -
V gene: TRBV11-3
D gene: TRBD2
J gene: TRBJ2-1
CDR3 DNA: TGTGCCAGCAGCCTCACCGGGACTATCTACAATGAGCAGTTCTTC
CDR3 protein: CASSLTGTIYNEQFF

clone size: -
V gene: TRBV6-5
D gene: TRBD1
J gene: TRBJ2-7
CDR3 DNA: TGTGCCAGCAGTTATGCCGGGACAGAAGTATTCTACGAGCAGTACTTC
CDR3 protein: CASSYAGTEVFYEQYF

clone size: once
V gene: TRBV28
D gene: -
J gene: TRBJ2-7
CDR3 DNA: TGTGCCAGCAGTTTGTCCCCGACATCAACCTACGAGCAGTACTTC
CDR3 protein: CASSLSPTSTYEQYF

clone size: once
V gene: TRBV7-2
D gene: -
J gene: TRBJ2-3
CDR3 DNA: TGTGCCAGCAGCTCCTTCCTCACAGATACGCAGTATTTT
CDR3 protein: CASSSFLTDTQYF

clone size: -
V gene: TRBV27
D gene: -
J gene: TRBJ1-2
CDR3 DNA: TGTGCCAGCAGTTTATCACCCCAGGGTGGCTACACCTTC
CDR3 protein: CASSLSPQGGYTF

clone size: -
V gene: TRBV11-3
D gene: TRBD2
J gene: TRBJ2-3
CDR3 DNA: TGTGCCAGCAGAAGCGGGGGGAGCACAGATACGCAGTATTTT
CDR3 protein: CASRSGGSTDTQYF

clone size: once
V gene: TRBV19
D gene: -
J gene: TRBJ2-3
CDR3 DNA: TGTGCCAGTAGTACGGTTGTAACAGATACGCAGTATTTT
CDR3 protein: CASSTVVTDTQYF

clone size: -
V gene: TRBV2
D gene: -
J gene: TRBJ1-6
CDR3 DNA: TGTGCCAGCGTGGGGCAGGGGCATTCACCCCTCCACTTT
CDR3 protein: CASVGQGHSPLHF

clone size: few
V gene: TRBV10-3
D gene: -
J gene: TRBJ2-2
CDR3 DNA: TGTGCCATCAGTGAGTCGGGCGGGATAAAAACCGGGGAGCTGTTTTTT
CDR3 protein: CAISESGGIKTGELFF

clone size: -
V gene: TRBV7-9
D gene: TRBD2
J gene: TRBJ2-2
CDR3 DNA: TGTGCCACCTCACTTAGCGGGGGTGGTAACACCGGGGAGCTGTTTTTT
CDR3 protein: CATSLSGGGNTGELFF

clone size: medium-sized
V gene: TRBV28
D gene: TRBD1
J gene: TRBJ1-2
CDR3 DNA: TGTGCCAGCAACAGGGGACGGTGGGGCCGCGATGGCTACACCTTC
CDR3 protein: CASNRGRWGRDGYTF

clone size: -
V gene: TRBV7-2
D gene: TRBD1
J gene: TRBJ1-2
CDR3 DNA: TGTGCCAGCAGCTCCGGGACAGCTTATGGCTACACCTTC
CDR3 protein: CASSSGTAYGYTF

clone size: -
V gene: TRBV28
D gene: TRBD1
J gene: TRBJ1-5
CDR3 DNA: TGTGCCAGCAGTTTCAGGGACAGGGTAGATCAGCCCCAGCATTTT
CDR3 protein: CASSFRDRVDQPQHF

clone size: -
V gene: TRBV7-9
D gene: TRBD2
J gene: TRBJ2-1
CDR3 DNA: TGTGCCAGCAGCGTGCCGGGACTACCTGAGCAGTTCTTC
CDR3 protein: CASSVPGLPEQFF

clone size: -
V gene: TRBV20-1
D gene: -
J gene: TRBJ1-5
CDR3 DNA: TGCAGTGCTAGTACCAGGGCTTCGGATCAGCCCCAGCATTTT
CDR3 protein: CSASTRASDQPQHF

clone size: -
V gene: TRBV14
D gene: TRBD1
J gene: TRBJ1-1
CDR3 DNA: TGTGCCAGCAGCCCGAACAGGGGTTTAGGCACTGAAGCTTTCTTT
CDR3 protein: CASSPNRGLGTEAFF

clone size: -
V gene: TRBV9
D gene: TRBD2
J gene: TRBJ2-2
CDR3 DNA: TGTGCCAGCAGCGTAGATCTAGCGGGGAACACCGGGGAGCTGTTTTTT
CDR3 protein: CASSVDLAGNTGELFF

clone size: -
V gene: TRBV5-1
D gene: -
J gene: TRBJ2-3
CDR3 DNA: TGCGCCAGCAGTACAGGAATCACAGATACGCAGTATTTT
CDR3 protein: CASSTGITDTQYF